This T cell receptor beta chain derives from a study of response to subunit inactivated influenza vaccine. Study results and limitations: It was suggested by the authors that few new T cells are recruited by each seasonal influenza vaccination.

This CDR3 comprises 16 residues. From germline, CDR1 is MDHEN and CDR2 SYDVKM. The V end was cut by 6 bases, the J end by 0 bases, with 17 bases between. This clonotype appeared many times. As yet, its antigen is unknown. In TCRdb, the RT-PCR reads were re-called with MiXCR into one record per CDR3 protein. Among hundreds of thousands of distinct CDR3 sequences, 11% to 15% were seen once, and the ten largest hold 6% to 8%. The chain couples TRBV28 to TRBJ1-1, with D possibly matching TRBD1 (5 bases). The source of this sequence is a man aged 50 or older who received an inactivated influenza vaccine. The sample was PBMCs from blood, taken 14 to 15 days before vaccination. CDR3 loop: CASSLWGTTVNTEAFF. The CDR3 region has the DNA TGTGCCAGCAGCCTTTGGGGGACGACGGTGAACACTGAAGCTTTCTTT.